The clone carrying this TCR beta chain has just a few counts. CDR3 length: 19 residues. Trimming pared 1 base from V and 5 bases from J, leaving 27 bases between. Germline lookup yields CDR1 SEHNR and CDR2 FQNEAQ (reference sequence). These data are taken from a study of T-cell reconstitution after alpha-beta-depleted transplantation in children. A library of TCRbeta sequences, prepared with unique molecular identifiers, was generated. TCRdb reprocessed the PCR reads with MiXCR, giving one entry per CDR3 protein. This sample has about 260,000 distinct CDR3 sequences, with approximately 8% found just once.

The chain uses TRBV7-9 and TRBJ2-7, with D possibly being TRBD2 (7 bases). The sample consisted of PBMCs, mostly from graft donor cells, taken 180 days after TCRalphabeta/CD19-depleted stem cell transplant. This receptor was obtained from a male patient younger than 18 who had a stem cell transplant for acute lymphoblastic leukemia, so the T cells may come from the graft donor. As DNA, the CDR3 is TGTGCCAGCAGCTTAGTATTAGGGGGGGGCTCACTCTATAATGACGAGCAGTACTTC. Protein: CASSLVLGGGSLYNDEQYF.